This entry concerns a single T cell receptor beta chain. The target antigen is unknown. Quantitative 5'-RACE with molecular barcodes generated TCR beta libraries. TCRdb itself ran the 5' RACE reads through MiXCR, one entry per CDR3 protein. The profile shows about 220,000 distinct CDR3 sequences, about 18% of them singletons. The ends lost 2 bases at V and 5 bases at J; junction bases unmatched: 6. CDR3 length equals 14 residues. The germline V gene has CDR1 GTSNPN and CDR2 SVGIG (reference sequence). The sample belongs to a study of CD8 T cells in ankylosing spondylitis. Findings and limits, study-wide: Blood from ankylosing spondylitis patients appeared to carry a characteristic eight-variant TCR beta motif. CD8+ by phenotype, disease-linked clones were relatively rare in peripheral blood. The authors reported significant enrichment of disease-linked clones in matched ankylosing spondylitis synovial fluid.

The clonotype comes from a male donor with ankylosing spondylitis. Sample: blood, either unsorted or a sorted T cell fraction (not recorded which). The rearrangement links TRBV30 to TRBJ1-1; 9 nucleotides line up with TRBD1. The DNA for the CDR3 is TGTGCCTGGAGTCCTGGGACAGGGTCGACTGAAGCTTTCTTT. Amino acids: CAWSPGTGSTEAFF. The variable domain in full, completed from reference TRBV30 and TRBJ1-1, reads SQTIHQWPATLVQPVGSPLSLECTVEGTSNPNLYWYRQAAGRGLQLLFYSVGIGQISSEVPQNLSASRPQDRQFILSSKKLLLSDSGFYLCAWSPGTGSTEAFFGQGTRLTVV.